Presented here are 28 T cell receptor beta chains from one specimen sequenced in a study of cytomegalovirus exposure and HLA in healthy donors (dated by TCRdb to about 2017). The method was the immunoSEQ multiplex PCR assay. A mixture of 60 forward primers for TCR Vbeta segments and 13 reverse primers for TCR Jbeta segments was used in the multiplex PCR. TCRdb re-hosts the immuneACCESS table, in-frame sequences only. Its copies lack some clones; in the studies checked, an unresolved V gene accounts for under half of them, and the cause for the rest is not known. This sample's listing comprises 75,000 to 100,000 clones. The leading ten clones occupy 1.4% to 1.5% of the sample. Specimen: PBMCs. All receptors come from a woman aged 55-75 years in good health and CMV-seronegative.

The V call is TRBV7-9, the J call TRBJ2-5; 11 bases align to TRBD2. Germline loops: CDR1 SEHNR, CDR2 FQNEAQ (reference sequence). CDR3 length: 18 residues. J gave up 2 bases and V 3 bases, and 11 bases lay outside the gene matches. This chain's CDR3 is CASSFQPRRLAGQETQYF. CDR3 coding DNA: TGTGCCAGCAGCTTTCAACCTAGACGACTAGCGGGACAAGAGACCCAGTACTTC.

The chain joins TRBV11-3 to TRBJ2-5; 10 bases fit TRBD2. After removal of 5 bases from V and 2 bases from J, the junction contained 8 bases not matched to a gene. CDR1 and CDR2 (germline): SGHNT, YENEEA. The CDR3 has 16 amino acids. In DNA form, the CDR3 reads TGTGCCAGCAGCCACCGGACTAGCGGATTACAAGAGACCCAGTACTTC. Translated, it gives CASSHRTSGLQETQYF.

The chain links TRBV6-1 to TRBJ2-3; D is perhaps TRBD2 (5 bases). The CDR3 covers 16 residues. Germline loops: CDR1 MNHNS, CDR2 SASEGT. V dropped 2 bases and J dropped 4 bases, with 16 bases sitting between them. DNA of the CDR3: TGTGCCAGCAGTGAAACGCGGGTTAAAATCGCAGATACGCAGTATTTT. This translates into CASSETRVKIADTQYF.

This sequence joins TRBV7-6 and TRBJ2-5; TRBD2 is a possible D gene (5 bases). Trimming removed 5 bases at V and 5 bases at J, with 15 bases between. This CDR3 has 14 residues. The germline gives CDR1 SGHVS, CDR2 FNYEAQ. CDR3 in amino acids: CASSPSPNWETQYF. As DNA, the CDR3 is TGTGCCAGCAGCCCTAGCCCCAACTGGGAGACCCAGTACTTC.

The chain combines TRBV9 with TRBJ1-2; D remains unclear. The germline V gene has CDR1 SGDLS and CDR2 YYNGEE. V was trimmed by 0 bases and J by 4 bases, leaving 10 bases between them. This CDR3 comprises 14 residues. The CDR3 reads CASSVGSNSYGYTF. The DNA of the CDR3 is TGTGCCAGCAGCGTAGGTAGTAACAGCTATGGCTACACCTTC.

This chain connects TRBV27 to TRBJ1-1, with D perhaps matching TRBD1 (6 bases). The CDR3 totals 14 residues. Germline CDR1 and CDR2: MNHEY and SMNVEV (reference sequence). V was clipped by 5 bases and J by 1 base, with 11 bases between them. CDR3 sequence reads: CASSPGQPNTEAFF. CDR3 DNA sequence: TGTGCCAGCAGTCCCGGACAGCCGAACACTGAAGCTTTCTTT.

This chain links TRBV2 with TRBJ1-5; unclear D gene. The V end was cut by 1 base, the J end by 3 bases, with 7 bases between. Per the germline V gene, CDR1 is SNHLY and CDR2 is FYNNEI. The CDR3 is 14 residues long. CDR3: CASSEVGYNQPQHF. CDR3 DNA: TGTGCCAGCAGTGAAGTGGGCTACAATCAGCCCCAGCATTTT.

The V and J genes are TRBV11-3 and TRBJ2-1; 7 bases match TRBD1. V gave up 3 bases and J gave up 5 bases; unmatched junction bases: 7. Germline assignment: CDR1 SGHNT and CDR2 YENEEA. This CDR3 has 15 amino acids. The CDR3 DNA is TGTGCCAGCAGCTTTTTCGGGACAGATAACAATGAGCAGTTCTTC. Its translation: CASSFFGTDNNEQFF.

The V call is TRBV28, the J call TRBJ1-1; a weak D match, TRBD1 (5 bases). Germline CDR1 is MDHEN and CDR2 is SYDVKM. The germline V and J ends were trimmed by 4 bases and 4 bases, with 13 bases remaining between them. The CDR3 is 14 residues long. The CDR3 protein is CASSSPIGVTEAFF. CDR3 bases: TGTGCCAGCAGTTCCCCGATAGGGGTCACTGAAGCTTTCTTT.

The V and J genes are TRBV6-5 and TRBJ1-1; D not resolved. The CDR3 extends over 14 amino acids. Trimming cost V 2 bases and J 1 base, with 8 bases left between them. The V gene's germline CDR1 is MNHEY and CDR2 SVGAGI. This CDR3 reads CASSYDSANTEAFF. CDR3 coding DNA: TGTGCCAGCAGTTACGATAGTGCGAACACTGAAGCTTTCTTT.

This rearrangement joins TRBV5-1 to TRBJ1-1, with D possibly TRBD1 on 5 matching bases. Germline lookup yields CDR1 SGHRS and CDR2 YFSETQ. The V end was cut by 4 bases, the J end by 4 bases, with 14 bases between. This CDR3 comprises 14 residues. The CDR3 loop is CASSPVGGGTEAFF. The CDR3 nucleotides are TGCGCCAGCAGCCCCGTTGGGGGAGGCACTGAAGCTTTCTTT.

V and J are TRBV28 and TRBJ1-5; a weak D match, TRBD1 (5 bases). From germline, CDR1 is MDHEN and CDR2 SYDVKM. The CDR3 consists of 14 residues. V lost 3 bases and J 5 bases, leaving 11 bases between the germline ends. The CDR3 reads CASSLLQVDQPQHF. CDR3 coding DNA: TGTGCCAGCAGTTTGCTACAGGTAGATCAGCCCCAGCATTTT.

V and J are TRBV28 and TRBJ2-5; D unresolved. Looked up from germline, CDR1 is MDHEN and CDR2 is SYDVKM. The ends were cut back, 1 base at V and 1 base at J, with 7 bases in the middle. The CDR3 is 14 residues long. CDR3 DNA: TGTGCCAGCAGTTTATATGCTAGCCAAGAGACCCAGTACTTC. This translates into CASSLYASQETQYF.

This chain joins TRBV2 and TRBJ2-1; TRBD2 matches at 9 bases. Germline V gene sequence: CDR1 SNHLY, CDR2 FYNNEI. The CDR3 is 16 amino acids. With 6 bases clipped from V and 3 bases from J, the junction kept 9 bases outside the gene matches. The CDR3 loop is CASRGLAGSHYNEQFF. The DNA of the CDR3 is TGTGCCAGCAGAGGCCTAGCGGGATCTCACTACAATGAGCAGTTCTTC.

V gene TRBV19 combines with J gene TRBJ2-7; 15 bases align to TRBD2. This CDR3 comprises 15 residues. Germline assignment: CDR1 LNHDA and CDR2 SQIVND (reference sequence). With 8 bases clipped from V and 5 bases from J, the junction kept 7 bases outside the gene matches. The CDR3 protein is CASGLAGGRSHEQYF. The DNA for the CDR3 is TGTGCCAGTGGACTAGCGGGAGGGCGGTCCCACGAGCAGTACTTC.

The J gene is TRBJ2-5, the V gene TRBV5-4; D perhaps matches TRBD1 (8 bases). CDR3 length: 13 residues. The germline CDR1 and CDR2 sequences are SGHNT and YYREEE (reference sequence). V was cut by 5 bases and J by 9 bases, with 17 bases left in between. The CDR3, as DNA: TGTGCCAGCAGGACCCAGGGGGCGGGGGCCCAGTACTTC. Amino acid sequence: CASRTQGAGAQYF.

The genes are TRBV4-1 and TRBJ2-6; D not certain. The CDR3 contains 17 residues. Germline lookup yields CDR1 MGHRA and CDR2 YSYEKL. V lost 1 base to trimming and J lost 5 bases, with 15 bases between them. This CDR3 reads CASSQAWRFLWANVLTF. The DNA for the CDR3 is TGCGCCAGCAGCCAAGCGTGGCGGTTCCTCTGGGCCAACGTCCTGACTTTC.

This chain links TRBV10-3 with TRBJ1-5; TRBD1 matches 7 bases. Germline lookup yields CDR1 ENHRY and CDR2 SYGVKD. The CDR3 is 13 amino acids. J was trimmed by 2 bases and V by 7 bases; bases with no gene match: 2. The CDR3 DNA reads as TGTGCCATCACAGGGGGACGCAATCAGCCCCAGCATTTT. This codes for CAITGGRNQPQHF.

This chain joins TRBV6-1 and TRBJ1-2; 9 nucleotides align to TRBD1. After removal of 4 bases from V and 2 bases from J, the junction contained 2 bases not matched to a gene. CDR3 length equals 14 residues. The V gene's germline CDR1 is MNHNS and CDR2 SASEGT. CDR3 nucleotides: TGTGCCAGCAGTGGGGACAGGGCCAACTATGGCTACACCTTC. It is translated as CASSGDRANYGYTF.

The V and J genes are TRBV7-2 and TRBJ2-3, with TRBD2 matching over 10 bases. The CDR3 is 16 amino acids. The junction had 7 bases not matched to a gene; V was cut back by 6 bases and J by 1 base. Germline CDR1 is SGHTA and CDR2 is FQGNSA. CDR3 in DNA: TGTGCCAGCAGGAGGAAAGGGACTAGCGGCACAGATACGCAGTATTTT. This codes for CASRRKGTSGTDTQYF. Filled out from reference TRBV7-2 and TRBJ2-3, the complete variable domain reads GAGVSQSPSNKVTEKGKDVELRCDPISGHTALYWYRQSLGQGLEFLIYFQGNSAPDKSGLPSDRFSAERTGGSVSTLTIQRTQQEDSAVYLCASRRKGTSGTDTQYFGPGTRLTVL.

The chain is built from TRBV19 and TRBJ1-1, with 7 bases identical to TRBD1. V was clipped by 3 bases and J by 3 bases; unmatched bases: 4. The CDR3 runs 14 residues. Germline CDR1 LNHDA, CDR2 SQIVND (reference sequence). CDR3 loop: CASSIQGQHTEAFF. The DNA for the CDR3 is TGTGCCAGTAGTATCCAGGGACAGCACACTGAAGCTTTCTTT.

The chain couples TRBV10-3 to TRBJ2-5; 7 nucleotides agree with TRBD2. CDR3 length: 13 residues. V lost 4 bases, J lost 3 bases, and 2 bases stayed unmatched. Germline-derived CDR1 and CDR2 are ENHRY and SYGVKD. DNA for the CDR3: TGTGCCATCAGTGTTGGGGGGGAAGAGACCCAGTACTTC. This encodes CAISVGGEETQYF.

V usage is TRBV23-1 and J usage is TRBJ2-1; 7 bases match TRBD2. TRBV23-1 counts as an open reading frame of uncertain function. With 8 bases clipped from V and 2 bases from J, the junction kept 3 bases outside the gene matches. The CDR3 runs 13 residues. The chain's CDR3 is CASQAGTYNEQFF. The CDR3 DNA reads as TGCGCCAGCCAAGCGGGAACCTACAATGAGCAGTTCTTC.

The chain combines TRBV7-2 with TRBJ1-1; a possible D gene is TRBD1 (6 bases). This CDR3 comprises 16 residues. V was pared by 5 bases and J by 5 bases, with 21 bases between. Germline V lookup: CDR1 SGHTA, CDR2 FQGNSA. CDR3 loop: CASSLGGPASGTEAFF. Here the CDR3 DNA reads TGTGCCAGCAGCCTCGGGGGGCCTGCCTCAGGTACTGAAGCTTTCTTT.

The chain uses TRBV7-8 and TRBJ1-1; no firm D call. This CDR3 is built from 12 residues. Germline-derived CDR1 and CDR2 are SGHVS and FQNEAQ. Trimming left V 2 bases short and J 3 bases short, with 4 bases between. CDR3 amino acids: CASSLRDTEAFF. CDR3 in DNA: TGTGCCAGCAGCTTACGGGACACTGAAGCTTTCTTT.

V and J are TRBV28 and TRBJ1-5, with a possible D match to TRBD1 (5 bases). The length of the CDR3 is 16 residues. With 6 bases removed from V and 2 bases from J, the gap between germline ends came to 17 bases. Germline lookup yields CDR1 MDHEN and CDR2 SYDVKM. CDR3: CASSRYRGLGNQPQHF. DNA of the CDR3: TGTGCCAGCAGCCGATACCGGGGACTGGGCAATCAGCCCCAGCATTTT.

The chain couples TRBV10-3 to TRBJ2-4, with 9 bases identical to TRBD2. The CDR3 has 13 residues. The V segment lost 6 bases and the J segment 7 bases; nucleotides outside the gene matches: 4. Germline CDR1 reads ENHRY; CDR2 reads SYGVKD. CDR3 DNA sequence: TGTGCCATCAGGGCAGCGGGAGGTAACATTCAGTACTTC. This encodes CAIRAAGGNIQYF.

Worth noting for this clone: Germline is not matched at one junction end, which may reflect a read error. The rearrangement links TRBV6-1 to TRBJ1-5; 7 bases are a match to TRBD1. CDR1 is MNHNS, CDR2 SASEGT, per germline. The CDR3 covers 12 residues. The CDR3 region is CASSNLGQQLDF. The DNA of the CDR3 is TGTGCCAGCAGTAACCTGGGACAGCAGCTGGATTTT.